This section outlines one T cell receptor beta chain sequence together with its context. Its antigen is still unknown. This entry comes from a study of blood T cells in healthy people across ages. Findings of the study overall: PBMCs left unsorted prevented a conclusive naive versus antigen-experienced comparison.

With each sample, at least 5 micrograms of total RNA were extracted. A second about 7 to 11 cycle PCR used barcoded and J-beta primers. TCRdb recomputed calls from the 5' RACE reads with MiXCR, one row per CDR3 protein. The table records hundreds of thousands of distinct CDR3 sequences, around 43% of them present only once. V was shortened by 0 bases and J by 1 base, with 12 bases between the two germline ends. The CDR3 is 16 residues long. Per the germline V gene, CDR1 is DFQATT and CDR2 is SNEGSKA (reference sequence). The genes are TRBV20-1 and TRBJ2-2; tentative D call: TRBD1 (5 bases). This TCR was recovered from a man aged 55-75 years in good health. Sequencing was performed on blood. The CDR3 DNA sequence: TGCAGTGCTAGAGAAGCCACAGGACGGAACACCGGGGAGCTGTTTTTT. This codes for CSAREATGRNTGELFF.